The clone carrying this TCR beta chain turned up a few times. Its target is unknown. The data originate from a study of quantifying T cell responses using KT2 cells. Study overall: RNA was reverse transcribed with TCR alpha and beta constant-region primers.

The CDR3 covers 14 residues. Trimming cost V 1 base and J 2 bases, with 8 bases left between them. Germline assignment: CDR1 LGHDT and CDR2 YNNKEL (reference sequence). The study's findings and limits: Very high KT2 spike-in numbers caused saturation in KT2 sequence detection.

The cDNA 3' end received a ligated oligonucleotide with a UMI. An equimolar mix of RC1.1 and RC1.2 primed the beta chain across TRBC1 and TRBC2. TCR alpha and beta chains were handled separately starting at the second PCR. TCRdb reprocessed the UMI-ligation and nested PCR reads with MiXCR, giving one entry per CDR3 protein. Here the sample spans approximately 60,000 distinct CDR3 sequences, 9% to 15% being singletons. The chain combines TRBV3-1 with TRBJ2-5; no firm D call. The clonotype comes from a human donor. Sequencing input: PBMCs spiked with cells of the T cell clone KT2. The CDR3 is CASSQGYIQETQYF. The CDR3 nucleotides read TGTGCCAGCAGCCAAGGCTACATACAAGAGACCCAGTACTTC.